A selection of T cell receptor beta chains follows, all from one sample in a study of Graves' ophthalmopathy and Graves' hyperthyroidism. From the multiplex PCR reads, TCRdb called clonotypes with MiXCR, one entry per CDR3 protein. The data contain about 340,000 distinct CDR3 sequences, under 20% of them singletons. Sequencing was done on a sample of peripheral blood. These receptors were collected from an adult man with Graves' ophthalmopathy. Each CDR3 is given with its conserved first and last residue. The D gene is left open where the match is weak. Expanded clones get a size class; other rows say once, few or many, or leave the size out.

d_call	v_call	j_call	clone_size	cdr3_nt	cdr3_aa
NA	TRBV29-1	TRBJ2-7	many	TGCAGCGTTGAAGAGTGGGGTAAATACGAGCAGTACTTC	CSVEEWGKYEQYF
TRBD2	TRBV2	TRBJ2-5	many	TGTGCCAGCAGTGAAGTGGGACTACCGGGAGAGACCCAGTACTTC	CASSEVGLPGETQYF
NA	TRBV2	TRBJ1-3	many	TGTGCCAGCAGTGAAGCGACAGTCTCCGGGAACACCATATATTTT	CASSEATVSGNTIYF
NA	TRBV7-9	TRBJ2-7	many	TGTGCCAGCAGCTTCCGGACAAGGGGCTACGAGCAGTACTTC	CASSFRTRGYEQYF
NA	TRBV6-5	TRBJ2-2	many	TGTGCCAGCTCCCCGCTCACCGGGGAGCTGTTTTTT	CASSPLTGELFF
NA	TRBV7-2	TRBJ2-7	NA	TGTGCCAGCAGCTCGGACAGCCGCTCCTACGAGCAGTACTTC	CASSSDSRSYEQYF
NA	TRBV6-5	TRBJ1-2	many	TGTGCCAGCAGCAGAGGGATTAACTATGGCTACACCTTC	CASSRGINYGYTF
NA	TRBV29-1	TRBJ2-7	few	TGCAGCGTTTCCCAGCTCGGATCCTACGAGCAGTACTTC	CSVSQLGSYEQYF
NA	TRBV12-3/TRBV12-4	TRBJ1-5	many	TGTGCCAGCAGTCCCTCCGGAGGGCTGGGCAATCAGCCCCAGCATTTT	CASSPSGGLGNQPQHF
NA	TRBV20-1	TRBJ1-6	many	TGCAGTGCTCCGGATGTGGGCAGCTCCTATAATTCACCCCTCCACTTT	CSAPDVGSSYNSPLHF
NA	TRBV4-3	TRBJ1-1	many	TGCGCCAGCAGCCAAGTTAAGGGACCTCTGAACACTGAAGCTTTCTTT	CASSQVKGPLNTEAFF
TRBD2	TRBV20-1	TRBJ2-7	many	TGCAGTTGGGCGGGGGGGCCTCGCGAGCAGTACTTC	CSWAGGPREQYF
NA	TRBV7-2	TRBJ2-7	many	TGTGCCAGCAGCTTAGATGTTGGCTACGAGCAGTACTTC	CASSLDVGYEQYF
TRBD2	TRBV11-1	TRBJ2-7	few	TGTGCCAGCAGCCCCCTCCTGACTAGCGGTGGTTTGGGCGAGCAGTACTTC	CASSPLLTSGGLGEQYF
TRBD2	TRBV5-1	TRBJ2-5	many	TGCGCCAGCAGCACTGAGCCCGCGGGAGGGCGATCAGAGACCCAGTACTTC	CASSTEPAGGRSETQYF
NA	TRBV11-1	TRBJ1-1	many	TGTGCCAGCAGCTTAGTCCTTGGACCGAGGTCGTTGAACACTGAAGCTTTCTTT	CASSLVLGPRSLNTEAFF
NA	TRBV28	TRBJ1-1	many	TGTGCCAGCAGCGTCCGGATGGAAGCTTTCTTT	CASSVRMEAFF
NA	TRBV2	TRBJ2-5	many	TGTGCCAGCAGTGAAGGGGGACGGTCAGAGACCCAGTACTTC	CASSEGGRSETQYF
NA	TRBV12-3/TRBV12-4	TRBJ2-7	many	TGTGCCAGCAGTTTCGGGACTCGAACCTACGAGCAGTACTTC	CASSFGTRTYEQYF
NA	TRBV7-2	TRBJ2-5	many	TGTGCCAGCAGCCCAGTCCGGGCTAGCCGGGAGACCCAGTACTTC	CASSPVRASRETQYF
NA	TRBV4-3	TRBJ1-1	few	TGCGCCAGCAGCCAAGGTTTGACCGACAACGATGAAGCTTTCTTT	CASSQGLTDNDEAFF
TRBD1	TRBV6-4	TRBJ1-5	many	TGTGCCAGCAGTGCACTAAATTACCGGGACAGGGATAATCAGCCCCAGCATTTT	CASSALNYRDRDNQPQHF
NA	TRBV4-2	TRBJ1-1	many	TGTGCCAGCAGCCTGAATGGGGGATGGATCGGCGACACTGAAGCTTTCTTT	CASSLNGGWIGDTEAFF
TRBD1	TRBV5-5	TRBJ2-5	many	TGTGCCAGCAGCCCCGGACAGGGGGCGCGGGAGACCCAGTACTTC	CASSPGQGARETQYF
TRBD1	TRBV7-2	TRBJ2-7	many	TGTGCCAGCAGCTGGAAGCCCGGGACAGGCTACGAGCAGTACTTC	CASSWKPGTGYEQYF
TRBD2	TRBV3-1	TRBJ2-5	NA	TGTGCCAGCAGCCAGGAAAGACCGGGACTAGCGGGCGGGGAGACCCAGTACTTC	CASSQERPGLAGGETQYF
TRBD1	TRBV19	TRBJ1-5	many	TGTGCCAGTAGTCTTCTACCCAGGGGGGCCAATCAGCCCCAGCATTTT	CASSLLPRGANQPQHF
NA	TRBV20-1	TRBJ1-2	many	TGCAGTGCTAGAACAGGGAACTATGGCTACACCTTC	CSARTGNYGYTF
NA	TRBV3-1	TRBJ1-1	many	TGTGCCAGCAGCCAAGGGACAGACAGGAACACTGAAGCTTTCTTT	CASSQGTDRNTEAFF
NA	TRBV7-2	TRBJ2-7	few	TGTGCCAGCAACGTTCAGAGCTCCTACGAGCAGTACTTC	CASNVQSSYEQYF
NA	TRBV7-3	TRBJ2-5	many	TGTGCCAGCAGCTTAAACCCAGAAGAGACCCAGTACTTC	CASSLNPEETQYF
TRBD1	TRBV20-1	TRBJ1-1	many	TGCAGTGCTGAAGACAGGGAGAATGAAGCTTTCTTT	CSAEDRENEAFF
NA	TRBV30	TRBJ1-1	many	TGTGCCTGGAGTGTAGCTAGACACACTGAAGCTTTCTTT	CAWSVARHTEAFF